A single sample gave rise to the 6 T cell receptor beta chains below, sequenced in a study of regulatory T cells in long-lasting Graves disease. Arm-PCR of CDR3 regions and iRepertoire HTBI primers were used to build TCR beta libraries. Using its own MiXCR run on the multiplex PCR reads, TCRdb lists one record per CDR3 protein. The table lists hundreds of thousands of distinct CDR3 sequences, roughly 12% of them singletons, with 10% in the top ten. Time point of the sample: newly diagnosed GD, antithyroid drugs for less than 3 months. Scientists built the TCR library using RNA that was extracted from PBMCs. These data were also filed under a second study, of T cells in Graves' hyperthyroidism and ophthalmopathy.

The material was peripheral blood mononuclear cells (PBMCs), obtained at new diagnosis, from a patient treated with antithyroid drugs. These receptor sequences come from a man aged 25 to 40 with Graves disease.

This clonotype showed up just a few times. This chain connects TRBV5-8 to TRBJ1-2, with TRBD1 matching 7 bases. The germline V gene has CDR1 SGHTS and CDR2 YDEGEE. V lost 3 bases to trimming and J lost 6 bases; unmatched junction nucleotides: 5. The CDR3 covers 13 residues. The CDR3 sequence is CASSSTTGNGYTF. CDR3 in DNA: TGTGCCAGCAGCTCAACGACAGGGAATGGCTACACCTTC. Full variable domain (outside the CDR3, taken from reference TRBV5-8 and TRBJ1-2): EAGVTQSPTHLIKTRGQQATLRCSPISGHTSVYWYQQALGLGLQFLLWYDEGEERNRGNFPPRFSGRQFPNYSSELNVNALELEDSALYLCASSSTTGNGYTFGSGTRLTVV.

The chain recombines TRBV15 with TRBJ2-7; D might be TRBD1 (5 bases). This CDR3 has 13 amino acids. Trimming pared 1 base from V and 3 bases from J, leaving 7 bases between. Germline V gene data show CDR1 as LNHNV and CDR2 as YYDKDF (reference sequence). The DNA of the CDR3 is TGTGCCACCAGCAGAGTAGGGGTCTACGAGCAGTACTTC. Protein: CATSRVGVYEQYF. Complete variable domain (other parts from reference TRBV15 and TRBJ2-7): DAMVIQNPRYQVTQFGKPVTLSCSQTLNHNVMYWYQQKSSQAPKLLFHYYDKDFNNEADTPDNFQSRRPNTSFCFLDIRSPGLGDTAMYLCATSRVGVYEQYFGPGTRLTVT.

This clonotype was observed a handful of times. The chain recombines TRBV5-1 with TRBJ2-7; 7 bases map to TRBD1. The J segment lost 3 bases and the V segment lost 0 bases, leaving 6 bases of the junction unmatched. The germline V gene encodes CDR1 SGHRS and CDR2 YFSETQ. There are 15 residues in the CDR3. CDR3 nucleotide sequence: TGCGCCAGCAGCTTGGATGGGACAGAATTCTACGAGCAGTACTTC. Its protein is CASSLDGTEFYEQYF.

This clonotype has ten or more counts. The CDR3 here is CASSLGSFFSYEQYF. For the CDR3, the DNA is TGTGCCAGCAGTTTGGGCAGCTTTTTCTCCTACGAGCAGTACTTC. V is TRBV27 and J is TRBJ2-7, with D uncertain. V dropped 3 bases and J dropped 0 bases, with 12 bases sitting between them. This CDR3 region has 15 residues. From germline, CDR1 is MNHEY and CDR2 SMNVEV (reference sequence).

The chain's CDR3 is CASSSRGLAGGPYEQYF. The CDR3 nucleotides read TGTGCCAGCAGTAGCAGGGGACTAGCGGGAGGGCCATACGAGCAGTACTTC. J is TRBJ2-7 and V is TRBV12-3 or TRBV12-4; 16 nucleotides line up with TRBD2. V trimming: 5 bases; J trimming: 4 bases; junction bases outside the gene matches: 8. This CDR3 spans 17 amino acids.

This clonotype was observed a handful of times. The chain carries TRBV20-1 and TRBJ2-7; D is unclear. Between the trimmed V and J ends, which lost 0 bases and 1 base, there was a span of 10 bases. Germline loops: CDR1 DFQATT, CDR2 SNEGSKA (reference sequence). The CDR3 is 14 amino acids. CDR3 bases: TGCAGTGCTAGAGATCAAGGCGTATCCTACGAGCAGTACTTC. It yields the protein CSARDQGVSYEQYF.